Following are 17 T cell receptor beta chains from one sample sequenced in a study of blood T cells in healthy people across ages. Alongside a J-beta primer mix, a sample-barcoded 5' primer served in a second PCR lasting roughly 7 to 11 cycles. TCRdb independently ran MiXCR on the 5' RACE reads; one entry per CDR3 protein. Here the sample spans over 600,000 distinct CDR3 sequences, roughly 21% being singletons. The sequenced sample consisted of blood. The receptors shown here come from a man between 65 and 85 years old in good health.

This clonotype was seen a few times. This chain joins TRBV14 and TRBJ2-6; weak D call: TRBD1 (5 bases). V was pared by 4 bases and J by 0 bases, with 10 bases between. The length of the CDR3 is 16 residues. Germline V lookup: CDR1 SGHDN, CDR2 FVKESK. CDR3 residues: CASSPQGYSGANVLTF. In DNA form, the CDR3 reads TGTGCCAGCAGCCCCCAGGGTTACTCTGGGGCCAACGTCCTGACTTTC. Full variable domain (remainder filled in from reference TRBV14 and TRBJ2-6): EAGVTQFPSHSVIEKGQTVTLRCDPISGHDNLYWYRRVMGKEIKFLLHFVKESKQDESGMPNNRFLAERTGGTYSTLKVQPAELEDSGVYFCASSPQGYSGANVLTFGAGSRLTVL.

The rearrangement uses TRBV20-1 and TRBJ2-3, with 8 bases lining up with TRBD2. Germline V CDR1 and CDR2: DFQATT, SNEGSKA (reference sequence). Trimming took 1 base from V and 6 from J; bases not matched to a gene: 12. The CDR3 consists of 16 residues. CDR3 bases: TGCAGTGCTAGAGTACTAGCGGAGTGGGGCCACGATACGCAGTATTTT. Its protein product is CSARVLAEWGHDTQYF.

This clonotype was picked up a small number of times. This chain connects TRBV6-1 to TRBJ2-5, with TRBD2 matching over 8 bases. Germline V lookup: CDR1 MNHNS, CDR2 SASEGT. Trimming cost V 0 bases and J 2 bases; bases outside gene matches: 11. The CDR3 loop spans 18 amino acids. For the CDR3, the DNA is TGTGCCAGCAGTGAAGCGCTTAGGCTAGCGGGCCTACAAGAGACCCAGTACTTC. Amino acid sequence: CASSEALRLAGLQETQYF.

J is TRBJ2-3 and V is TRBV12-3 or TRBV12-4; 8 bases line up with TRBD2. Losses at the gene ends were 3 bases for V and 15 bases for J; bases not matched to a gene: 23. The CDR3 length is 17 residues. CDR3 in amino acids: CASSFPGGSGRADVEYF. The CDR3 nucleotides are TGTGCCAGCAGTTTCCCGGGGGGGAGCGGGAGAGCAGATGTGGAATATTTT.

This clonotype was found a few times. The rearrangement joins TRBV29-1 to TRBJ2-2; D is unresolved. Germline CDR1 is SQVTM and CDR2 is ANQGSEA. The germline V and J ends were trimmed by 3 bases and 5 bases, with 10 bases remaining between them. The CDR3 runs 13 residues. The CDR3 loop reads CSVDKGNTGELFF. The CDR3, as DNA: TGCAGCGTTGATAAAGGGAATACCGGGGAGCTGTTTTTT.

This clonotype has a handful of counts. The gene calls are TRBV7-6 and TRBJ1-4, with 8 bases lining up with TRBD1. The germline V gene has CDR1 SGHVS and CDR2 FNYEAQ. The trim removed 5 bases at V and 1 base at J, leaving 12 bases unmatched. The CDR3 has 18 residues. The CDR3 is CASSDFPGGQLTNEKLFF. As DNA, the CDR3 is TGTGCCAGCAGCGACTTTCCAGGGGGCCAGTTAACTAATGAAAAACTGTTTTTT.

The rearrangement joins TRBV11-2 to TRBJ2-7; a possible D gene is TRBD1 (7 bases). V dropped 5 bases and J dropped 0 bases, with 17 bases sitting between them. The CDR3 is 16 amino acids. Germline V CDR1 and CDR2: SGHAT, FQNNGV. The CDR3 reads CASSPRGTDSSYEQYF. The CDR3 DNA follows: TGTGCCAGCAGCCCTCGGGGGACAGATAGCTCCTACGAGCAGTACTTC.

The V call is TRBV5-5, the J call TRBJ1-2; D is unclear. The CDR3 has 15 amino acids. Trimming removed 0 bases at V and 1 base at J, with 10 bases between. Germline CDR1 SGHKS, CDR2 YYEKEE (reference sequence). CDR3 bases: TGTGCCAGCAGCTTGGAGTCAGGTGGTAACTATGGCTACACCTTC. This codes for CASSLESGGNYGYTF.

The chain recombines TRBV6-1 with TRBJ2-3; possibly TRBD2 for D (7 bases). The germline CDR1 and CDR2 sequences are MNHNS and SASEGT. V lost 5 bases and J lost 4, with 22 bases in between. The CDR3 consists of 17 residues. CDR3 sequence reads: CASSPRPAGGQADTQYF. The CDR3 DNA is TGTGCCAGCAGTCCTCGCCCGGCCGGGGGGCAGGCAGATACGCAGTATTTT.

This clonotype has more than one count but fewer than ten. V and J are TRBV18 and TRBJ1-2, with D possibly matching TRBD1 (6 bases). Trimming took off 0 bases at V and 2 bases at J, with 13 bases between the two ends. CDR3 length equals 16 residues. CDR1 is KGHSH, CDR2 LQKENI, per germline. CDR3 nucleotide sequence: TGTGCCAGCTCACCACCTTATGCCGGACAGAACTATGGCTACACCTTC. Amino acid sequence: CASSPPYAGQNYGYTF.

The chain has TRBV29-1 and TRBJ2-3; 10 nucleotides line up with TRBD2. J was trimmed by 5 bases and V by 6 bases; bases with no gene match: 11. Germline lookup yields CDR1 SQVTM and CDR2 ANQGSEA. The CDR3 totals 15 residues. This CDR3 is CSVKELAGFGDTQYF. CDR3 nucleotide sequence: TGCAGCGTCAAGGAACTAGCGGGATTTGGAGATACGCAGTATTTT.

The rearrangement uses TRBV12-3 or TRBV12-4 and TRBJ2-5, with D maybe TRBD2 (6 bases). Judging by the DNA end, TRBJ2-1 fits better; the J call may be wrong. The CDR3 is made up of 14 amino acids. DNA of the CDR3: TGTGCCAGCAGTCCGCTGGACAAGCGGGATGAGCAGTTCTTC. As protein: CASSPLDKRDEQFF.

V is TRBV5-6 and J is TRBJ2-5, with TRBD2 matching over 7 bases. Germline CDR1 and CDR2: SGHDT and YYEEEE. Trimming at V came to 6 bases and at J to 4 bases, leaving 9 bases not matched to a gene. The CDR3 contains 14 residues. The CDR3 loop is CASTEAGLGETQYF. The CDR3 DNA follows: TGTGCCAGCACCGAAGCGGGATTGGGAGAGACCCAGTACTTC.

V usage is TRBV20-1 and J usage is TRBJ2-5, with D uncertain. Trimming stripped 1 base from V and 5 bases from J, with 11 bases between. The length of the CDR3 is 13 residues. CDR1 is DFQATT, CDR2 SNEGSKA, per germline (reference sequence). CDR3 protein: CSARAAARETQYF. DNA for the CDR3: TGCAGTGCTAGAGCGGCCGCTCGGGAGACCCAGTACTTC.

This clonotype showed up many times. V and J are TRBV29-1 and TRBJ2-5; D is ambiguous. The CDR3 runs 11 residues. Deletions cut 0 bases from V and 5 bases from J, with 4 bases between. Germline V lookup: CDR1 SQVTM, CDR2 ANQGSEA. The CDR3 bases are TGCAGCGTTGAAGAGCGGGAGACCCAGTACTTC. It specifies CSVEERETQYF.

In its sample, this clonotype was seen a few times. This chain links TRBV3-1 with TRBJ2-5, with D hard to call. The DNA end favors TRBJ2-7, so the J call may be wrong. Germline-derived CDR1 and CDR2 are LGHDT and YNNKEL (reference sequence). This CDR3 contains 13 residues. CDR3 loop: CASSHGRSYEQYF. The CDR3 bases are TGTGCCAGCAGCCACGGTCGGTCCTACGAGCAGTACTTC.

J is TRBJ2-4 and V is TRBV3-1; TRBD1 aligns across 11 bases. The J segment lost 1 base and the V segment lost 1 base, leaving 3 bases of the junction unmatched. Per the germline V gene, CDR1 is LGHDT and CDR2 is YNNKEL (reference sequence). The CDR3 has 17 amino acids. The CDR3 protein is CASSQGGTGGAKNIQYF. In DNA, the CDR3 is TGTGCCAGCAGCCAAGGGGGGACAGGGGGGGCCAAAAACATTCAGTACTTC.